Listed below are T cell receptor beta chains from one sample, sequenced in a study of blood T cell repertoires in COVID-19. This table comes from immunoSEQ multiplex PCR, and its TCRdb copy is limited to in-frame clones, with some not included. The data hold 85,000 to 100,000 clones, with about 86% observed a single time. Sequencing used peripheral blood. These receptors were taken from a man in his forties or fifties with COVID-19, enrolled during active disease. The CDR3 runs from the conserved cysteine through the conserved F or W. The D gene is left open where the match is weak. For some rows the clone size is stated as once, few or many, or as a class when expanded; others skip it.

>TRBV27|-|-|TRBJ2-7
CASRGDRAYEQYF
TGTGCCAGCAGAGGAGACAGAGCCTACGAGCAGTACTTC
>TRBV3-1/TRBV3-2|TRBD1|-|TRBJ1-2
CASSIRGEGYTF
TGTGCCAGCAGCATCAGGGGGGAAGGCTACACCTTC
>TRBV5-1|TRBD2|-|TRBJ2-1
CASRLAGGPVSYNEQFF
TGCGCCAGCAGGTTAGCGGGGGGGCCGGTTAGTTACAATGAGCAGTTCTTC
>TRBV30|-|once|TRBJ2-1
CALVGVRGSYNEQFF
TGTGCCCTGGTAGGGGTCCGGGGGTCCTACAATGAGCAGTTCTTC
>TRBV27|TRBD1|-|TRBJ1-5
CASSQQGSHNQPQHF
TGTGCCAGCAGTCAACAGGGGTCTCACAATCAGCCCCAGCATTTT
>TRBV5-1|-|few|TRBJ2-2
CASSSLVRNTGELFF
TGCGCCAGCAGCTCGCTGGTGCGGAACACCGGGGAGCTGTTTTTT
>TRBV27|TRBD1|-|TRBJ1-6
CASSQDRVRSPLHF
TGTGCCAGCAGTCAGGACAGGGTACGGTCACCCCTCCACTTT
>TRBV5-1|-|few|TRBJ1-1
CASSLTVSGANEAFF
TGCGCCAGCAGCCTGACTGTCAGCGGCGCGAATGAAGCTTTCTTT
>TRBV6-5|-|-|TRBJ1-1
CASSYASLRATEAFF
TGTGCCAGCAGTTACGCTTCCCTGAGGGCCACTGAAGCTTTCTTT
>TRBV4-3|TRBD1|-|TRBJ2-7
CASSQDRQGWQYF
TGCGCCAGCAGCCAAGATCGACAGGGTTGGCAGTACTTC
>TRBV5-1|-|-|TRBJ2-3
CASSLRPTGTDTQYF
TGCGCCAGCAGCTTGAGGCCCACAGGGACAGATACGCAGTATTTT
>TRBV19|-|-|TRBJ1-5
CASRAGVYNQPQHF
TGTGCCAGTAGGGCCGGGGTCTACAATCAGCCCCAGCATTTT
>TRBV10-2|-|once|TRBJ1-5
CASSDPRTGRNQPQHF
TGCGCCAGCAGTGATCCGAGAACAGGGCGCAATCAGCCCCAGCATTTT
>TRBV27|-|-|TRBJ1-5
CASSQRENQPQHF
TGTGCCAGCAGTCAAAGGGAGAATCAGCCCCAGCATTTT
>TRBV2|TRBD1|-|TRBJ1-2
CASMGTGHSFNYGYTF
TGTGCCAGCATGGGGACAGGCCATTCCTTTAACTATGGCTACACCTTC
>TRBV27|-|-|TRBJ1-1
CASSFPPSRGYTEAFF
TGTGCCAGCAGTTTCCCCCCCAGCCGCGGGTACACTGAAGCTTTCTTT
>TRBV7-2|TRBD2|-|TRBJ2-7
CASSLVASGGLSYEQYF
TGTGCCAGCAGCTTAGTGGCTAGCGGGGGCCTCTCCTACGAGCAGTACTTC
>TRBV28|TRBD1|-|TRBJ1-5
CASSSWDSRRQPQHF
TGTGCCAGCAGCTCCTGGGACAGCCGGCGTCAGCCCCAGCATTTT
>TRBV4-2|-|-|TRBJ2-7
CASSQELRSTNAYEQYF
TGTGCCAGCAGCCAAGAGCTACGGAGTACCAACGCCTACGAGCAGTACTTC
>TRBV6-2/TRBV6-3|-|-|TRBJ1-2
CASSEGEGYYGYTF
TGTGCCAGCAGTGAGGGTGAAGGGTACTATGGCTACACCTTC
>TRBV7-2|TRBD2|-|TRBJ2-1
CASSLGGSSGGPLDEQFF
TGTGCCAGCAGCTTAGGGGGCTCTAGCGGGGGGCCGTTGGATGAGCAGTTCTTC
>TRBV2|-|-|TRBJ1-6
CASRYRDNSPLHF
TGTGCCAGCAGATACAGGGATAATTCACCCCTCCACTTT
>TRBV12-3/TRBV12-4|-|-|TRBJ2-7
CASKLGGHYEQYF
TGTGCCAGCAAGTTAGGGGGACACTACGAGCAGTACTTC
>TRBV12-3/TRBV12-4|-|-|TRBJ2-7
CASSFHSIEQYF
TGTGCCAGCAGTTTTCACTCCATCGAGCAGTACTTC
>TRBV7-9|-|-|TRBJ1-2
CASSSIPEFALYGYTF
TGTGCCAGCAGCTCGATACCGGAGTTTGCCCTCTATGGCTACACCTTC